These 21 T cell receptor beta chains were all obtained from the same sample, sequenced in a study of T cell changes during pregnancy in multiple sclerosis. Assay: immunoSEQ multiplex PCR; the TCRdb copy retains only in-frame clones and omits some. The sample lists more than 65,000 clones; roughly nine tenths were seen once. Sample: peripheral blood, taken before pregnancy. These receptors originate from a female donor with multiple sclerosis, enrolled in a pregnancy study.

This sequence joins TRBV6-4 and TRBJ2-1, with 7 bases fitting TRBD2. After removal of 3 bases from V and 2 bases from J, the junction contained 4 bases not matched to a gene. The CDR3 runs to 15 residues. The germline V gene has CDR1 MRHNA and CDR2 SNTAGT. CDR3 protein: CASSDRGTTYNEQFF. In DNA form, the CDR3 reads TGTGCCAGCAGTGATCGAGGGACTACCTACAATGAGCAGTTCTTC.

V is TRBV7-2 and J is TRBJ1-6, with D hard to call. CDR1 SGHTA and CDR2 FQGNSA come from the germline V gene. The CDR3 runs 12 residues. Trimming took off 5 bases at V and 10 bases at J, with 9 bases between the two ends. CDR3 DNA sequence: TGTGCCAGCAGCGTCCCGGGGTCACCCCTCCACTTT. Translated: CASSVPGSPLHF.

This rearrangement joins TRBV30 to TRBJ2-7; the match to TRBD1 covers 9 bases. The CDR3 runs to 16 residues. Per the germline V gene, CDR1 is GTSNPN and CDR2 is SVGIG (reference sequence). V trimming: 3 bases; J trimming: 0 bases; junction bases outside the gene matches: 9. CDR3: CAWSLFGTGSSYEQYF. The DNA for the CDR3 is TGTGCCTGGAGCCTTTTCGGGACAGGGAGCTCCTACGAGCAGTACTTC.

The genes are TRBV7-3 and TRBJ2-2; the match to TRBD1 covers 9 bases. There are 15 residues in the CDR3. CDR1 and CDR2 from the germline V gene are SGHTA and FQGTGA. V lost 5 bases to trimming and J lost 2 bases; unmatched junction nucleotides: 3. The chain's CDR3 is CASSLGQGNTGELFF. CDR3 DNA: TGTGCCAGCAGCCTGGGACAGGGAAACACCGGGGAGCTGTTTTTT.

The chain uses TRBV5-6 and TRBJ2-1; 9 bases align to TRBD1. Germline CDR1 SGHDT, CDR2 YYEEEE. V lost 4 bases, J lost 6 bases, and 8 bases stayed unmatched. The CDR3 has 15 residues. In DNA form, the CDR3 reads TGTGCCAGCAGCCGGGGGACAGGGTATGGCAATGAGCAGTTCTTC. Residues: CASSRGTGYGNEQFF. The full variable domain, with the rest looked up from reference TRBV5-6 and TRBJ2-1, is DAGVTQSPTHLIKTRGQQVTLRCSPKSGHDTVSWYQQALGQGPQFIFQYYEEEERQRGNFPDRFSGHQFPNYSSELNVNALLLGDSALYLCASSRGTGYGNEQFFGPGTRLTVL.

The chain links TRBV5-1 to TRBJ2-1, with a weak D call TRBD1 (5 bases). Germline V gives CDR1 SGHRS, CDR2 YFSETQ. CDR3 length: 15 residues. V was clipped by 2 bases and J by 2 bases, with 11 bases between them. CDR3 in amino acids: CASSFRVGPYNEQFF. The CDR3 nucleotides read TGCGCCAGCAGCTTCAGGGTGGGCCCCTACAATGAGCAGTTCTTC. Together with reference TRBV5-1 and TRBJ2-1, the CDR3 gives the full variable domain: KAGVTQTPRYLIKTRGQQVTLSCSPISGHRSVSWYQQTPGQGLQFLFEYFSETQRNKGNFPGRFSGRQFSNSRSEMNVSTLELGDSALYLCASSFRVGPYNEQFFGPGTRLTVL.

This chain uses TRBV2 with TRBJ1-5; 9 bases line up with TRBD1. CDR1 is SNHLY, CDR2 FYNNEI, per germline. The CDR3 is 14 residues long. The junction had 1 base not matched to a gene; V was cut back by 0 bases and J by 7 bases. CDR3 DNA: TGTGCCAGCAGTGAAGCGACAGGGGGACAGCCCCAGCATTTT. Translated, it gives CASSEATGGQPQHF.

The CDR3 DNA reads TGCGCCAGCAGTCGACGACTTGGCGATGTGTACCAAGAGACCCAGTACTTC. This codes for CASSRRLGDVYQETQYF. This chain links TRBV23-1 with TRBJ2-5; D gene ambiguous. TRBV23-1 is sorted into the ORF group, with uncertain function. Trimming left V 4 bases short and J 0 bases short, with 18 bases between. The CDR3 runs 17 residues.

V gene TRBV2 combines with J gene TRBJ2-1; TRBD2 might be the D (6 bases). The CDR3 totals 15 residues. Germline V CDR1 and CDR2: SNHLY, FYNNEI. V lost 4 bases and J 4 bases, leaving 14 bases between the germline ends. The CDR3 DNA is TGTGCCAGCAGTGGCGGGTCCGGAGGGTACAATGAGCAGTTCTTC. Translating gives CASSGGSGGYNEQFF.

The chain recombines TRBV4-3 with TRBJ1-5; 7 bases map to TRBD1. CDR1 is LGHNA and CDR2 is YSLEER in the germline V gene. Trimming at V came to 4 bases and at J to 2 bases, leaving 5 bases not matched to a gene. CDR3 length: 15 amino acids. The DNA for the CDR3 is TGCGCCAGCAGCCTTCTGACAGGGCGCAATCAGCCCCAGCATTTT. This encodes CASSLLTGRNQPQHF.

The rearrangement joins TRBV9 to TRBJ2-5; possibly TRBD1 for D (6 bases). V was shortened by 0 bases and J by 5 bases, with 14 bases between the two germline ends. Germline-derived CDR1 and CDR2 are SGDLS and YYNGEE. CDR3 length: 15 residues. The CDR3 nucleotides are TGTGCCAGCAGCGTAGACGAGGGGGTGGGCGAGACCCAGTACTTC. It is translated as CASSVDEGVGETQYF.

The chain carries TRBV15 and TRBJ2-5, with a possible D match to TRBD2 (7 bases). CDR1 and CDR2 (germline): LNHNV, YYDKDF (reference sequence). This CDR3 comprises 13 residues. V was shortened by 6 bases and J by 7 bases, with 15 bases between the two germline ends. The CDR3 nucleotides read TGTGCCACCAGTGGGGGGGCGATGCGGACCCAGTACTTC. Translation: CATSGGAMRTQYF.

This clone was counted only a few times. The rearrangement links TRBV2 to TRBJ2-3; TRBD1 matches 11 bases. V shed 6 bases, J shed 5 bases, and the junction held 7 bases outside the gene matches. CDR3 length equals 15 residues. Germline V CDR1 and CDR2: SNHLY, FYNNEI. The CDR3 DNA reads as TGTGCCAGCAGGATTGGGACAGGGGGAGGAGATACGCAGTATTTT. This gives the protein CASRIGTGGGDTQYF.

The rearrangement links TRBV27 to TRBJ2-5; D is possibly TRBD1 (6 bases). Germline V gene lookup returns CDR1 MNHEY and CDR2 SMNVEV (reference sequence). This CDR3 is built from 13 residues. With 6 bases removed from V and 0 bases from J, the gap between germline ends came to 8 bases. CDR3 region: CASRRDNQETQYF. CDR3 sequence (DNA): TGTGCCAGCAGACGGGACAACCAAGAGACCCAGTACTTC.

The V and J genes are TRBV18 and TRBJ2-1, with 8 bases matching TRBD2. This CDR3 spans 15 amino acids. The ends lost 5 bases at V and 4 bases at J; junction bases unmatched: 7. Germline values: CDR1 KGHSH, CDR2 LQKENI. CDR3 DNA sequence: TGTGCCAGCTCATCTAGCGGGCTCTCTTACAATGAGCAGTTCTTC. It encodes CASSSSGLSYNEQFF. Full variable domain (rest looked up from reference TRBV18 and TRBJ2-1): NAGVMQNPRHLVRRRGQEARLRCSPMKGHSHVYWYRQLPEEGLKFMVYLQKENIIDESGMPKERFSAEFPKEGPSILRIQQVVRGDSAAYFCASSSSGLSYNEQFFGPGTRLTVL.

The J gene is TRBJ2-2, the V gene TRBV7-3; TRBD2 aligns across 11 bases. The CDR3 is made up of 18 amino acids. Germline values: CDR1 SGHTA, CDR2 FQGTGA. With 5 bases clipped from V and 2 bases from J, the junction kept 10 bases outside the gene matches. In DNA form, the CDR3 reads TGTGCCAGCAGCCCCCAACTAGCGGGGGCCAGTAACACCGGGGAGCTGTTTTTT. Its protein product is CASSPQLAGASNTGELFF.

The chain joins TRBV19 to TRBJ2-1, with 8 nucleotides matching TRBD2. CDR1 LNHDA and CDR2 SQIVND come from the germline V gene (reference sequence). The CDR3 has 15 residues. V trimming: 4 bases; J trimming: 10 bases; junction bases outside the gene matches: 12. The CDR3 loop reads CASSTNGGGKFEQFF. The CDR3 coding sequence is TGTGCCAGTAGTACTAACGGCGGGGGGAAATTCGAGCAGTTCTTC.

The chain carries TRBV6-1 and TRBJ2-5, with D tentatively TRBD1 (6 bases). There are 18 residues in the CDR3. Germline V gene sequence: CDR1 MNHNS, CDR2 SASEGT. Trimming took off 2 bases at V and 1 base at J, with 20 bases between the two ends. CDR3 coding DNA: TGTGCCAGCAGTGAACCAGGGGCCGGCCAAGGGGTCCAAGAGACCCAGTACTTC. Translating gives CASSEPGAGQGVQETQYF.

The chain combines TRBV19 with TRBJ2-6; D is uncertain. The length of the CDR3 is 14 residues. The V gene's germline CDR1 is LNHDA and CDR2 SQIVND (reference sequence). The V and J ends lost 7 bases and 4 bases respectively, with 11 bases between them. Here the CDR3 reads CASTSLAGANVLTF. In nucleotides, the CDR3 is TGTGCCAGTACCTCATTAGCAGGGGCCAACGTCCTGACTTTC.

The rearrangement links TRBV7-9 to TRBJ2-3, with 8 positions matching TRBD2. The V and J ends lost 5 bases and 2 bases, in that order; junction bases with no gene match: 18. CDR3 size: 19 residues. Germline CDR1 and CDR2: SEHNR and FQNEAQ (reference sequence). CDR3 bases: TGTGCCAGCAGCCCGCTGGGGAGCGGGGGCCGCATTAACACAGATACGCAGTATTTT. Protein sequence: CASSPLGSGGRINTDTQYF.

The V and J genes are TRBV7-8 and TRBJ1-4, with a possible D match to TRBD1 (5 bases). This CDR3 is 14 amino acids long. CDR1 and CDR2 from the germline V gene are SGHVS and FQNEAQ. V was pared by 6 bases and J by 8 bases, with 16 bases between. The CDR3 spells CASREAGFNEKLFF. CDR3 nucleotides: TGTGCCAGCAGGGAAGCAGGGTTCAACGAAAAACTGTTTTTT.